This is a list of T cell receptor beta chains from one sample in a study of T cell responses to AZD1222 COVID-19 vaccine. The protocol was immunoSEQ multiplex PCR, while the TCRdb copy is restricted to in-frame clones and leaves out a portion. This table has about 110,000 clones, roughly 87% appearing once. The sequenced sample was peripheral blood, obtained on day 0 of AZD1222 vaccination. Receptors were obtained from an adult in good health. Each CDR3 is given with its conserved first and last residue. Each record gives: V gene, clone size, J gene, D gene, CDR3 protein, CDR3 DNA. The D gene is left open where the match is weak. The size entry is marked missing in some rows and otherwise reads once, few, many or a size class.

TRBV27	.	TRBJ2-7	.	CASSLQDSYDEQYF	TGTGCCAGCAGTTTACAGGACAGCTATGACGAGCAGTACTTC
TRBV13	.	TRBJ2-7	.	CASSFAGNYEQYF	TGTGCCAGCAGCTTCGCCGGGAACTACGAGCAGTACTTC
TRBV11-2	.	TRBJ2-7	TRBD1	CASSTRTGDSYEQYF	TGTGCCAGCAGCACCCGGACAGGGGACTCCTACGAGCAGTACTTC
TRBV2	.	TRBJ2-2	.	CASQRRGTTGELFF	TGTGCCAGCCAACGTCGGGGGACCACCGGGGAGCTGTTTTTT
TRBV7-2	.	TRBJ2-1	TRBD1	CASSLARGRYSYNEQFF	TGTGCCAGCAGCTTAGCGAGGGGGCGCTATTCCTACAATGAGCAGTTCTTC
TRBV19	.	TRBJ1-1	.	CASSKIDRDTEAFF	TGTGCCAGTAGTAAGATCGATCGGGACACTGAAGCTTTCTTT
TRBV21-1	.	TRBJ1-2	.	CASSKAPLGGYTF	TGTGCCAGCAGCAAAGCCCCCTTAGGTGGCTACACCTTC
TRBV4-2	.	TRBJ2-7	.	CASSQDWNDGNHEQYF	TGTGCCAGCAGCCAAGACTGGAATGATGGGAATCACGAGCAGTACTTC
TRBV6-5	.	TRBJ1-5	.	CASSPYTGTNQPQHF	TGTGCCAGCAGTCCCTACACAGGTACCAATCAGCCCCAGCATTTT
TRBV6-2/TRBV6-3	.	TRBJ1-1	.	CASSITGKHPRTEAFF	TGTGCCAGCAGCATTACAGGAAAGCACCCACGCACGGAAGCTTTCTTT
TRBV7-2	.	TRBJ2-3	TRBD2	CASSLGPSGLSTDTQYF	TGTGCCAGCAGCTTAGGTCCTAGCGGGCTCAGCACAGATACGCAGTATTTT
TRBV3-1/TRBV3-2	.	TRBJ1-1	.	CASSLMNTEAFF	TGTGCCAGCAGCCTCATGAACACTGAAGCTTTCTTT
TRBV6-6	few	TRBJ1-2	.	CASTLNRDVYGYTF	TGTGCCAGCACCCTGAACCGGGACGTCTATGGCTACACCTTC
TRBV27	.	TRBJ1-5	.	CASSYGNSNQPQHF	TGTGCCAGCAGTTACGGCAATAGCAATCAGCCCCAGCATTTT
TRBV6-5	.	TRBJ1-1	.	CASRSGPMNTEAFF	TGTGCCAGCAGGTCAGGGCCTATGAACACTGAAGCTTTCTTT
TRBV7-6	.	TRBJ2-7	TRBD1	CASSLQGANEQYF	TGTGCCAGCAGCTTGCAGGGGGCCAACGAGCAGTACTTC
TRBV7-9	.	TRBJ1-4	.	CASSFLWAVYNEKLFF	TGTGCCAGCAGCTTTTTGTGGGCAGTCTATAATGAAAAACTGTTTTTT
TRBV7-8	.	TRBJ2-7	.	CASSWAGRELSGHSYEQYF	TGTGCCAGCAGCTGGGCGGGGCGCGAGCTATCCGGCCACTCCTACGAGCAGTACTTC
TRBV5-1	.	TRBJ2-2	TRBD2	CASSLALAGGANTGELFF	TGCGCCAGCAGCTTGGCTCTAGCGGGGGGAGCGAACACCGGGGAGCTGTTTTTT
TRBV5-4	.	TRBJ2-7	TRBD2	CASSYSGRGYEQYF	TGTGCCAGCAGCTATAGCGGGAGAGGGTACGAGCAGTACTTC
TRBV7-2	.	TRBJ2-2	.	CASSTGGWNTGELFF	TGTGCCAGCAGCACGGGGGGCTGGAACACCGGGGAGCTGTTTTTT
TRBV9	once	TRBJ2-2	.	CASSVGGWDTGELFF	TGTGCCAGCAGCGTAGGGGGATGGGACACCGGGGAGCTGTTTTTT
TRBV6-5	few	TRBJ2-3	.	CASGSADTQYF	TGTGCCAGCGGCTCGGCAGATACGCAGTATTTT
TRBV15	.	TRBJ1-3	.	CATSRWGDFGNTIYF	TGTGCCACCAGCCGTTGGGGGGACTTTGGAAACACCATATATTTT
TRBV2	.	TRBJ2-1	.	CASGPFSGNEQFF	TGTGCCAGCGGGCCCTTTAGCGGCAATGAGCAGTTCTTC
TRBV14	.	TRBJ1-1	.	CASSRSRAEAFF	TGTGCCAGCAGCCGATCCAGAGCTGAAGCTTTCTTT
TRBV27	.	TRBJ2-5	.	CASRGGQETQYF	TGTGCCAGCAGAGGGGGGCAAGAGACCCAGTACTTC
TRBV19	.	TRBJ2-2	TRBD2	CASSRPAWTSPGELFF	TGTGCCAGTAGTCGCCCCGCCTGGACTAGTCCCGGGGAGCTGTTTTTT
TRBV5-4	.	TRBJ2-5	.	CASSLAARFGETQYF	TGTGCCAGCAGCTTGGCGGCGCGGTTTGGAGAGACCCAGTACTTC
TRBV5-1	.	TRBJ1-1	.	CASATSMNTEAFF	TGCGCCAGCGCAACTTCAATGAACACTGAAGCTTTCTTT
TRBV5-1	.	TRBJ2-7	TRBD1	CASSRQGESYEQYF	TGCGCCAGCAGCAGACAGGGGGAGAGCTACGAGCAGTACTTC
TRBV30	few	TRBJ1-6	.	CAWSVWVTDNSPLHF	TGTGCCTGGAGTGTATGGGTGACAGATAATTCACCCCTCCACTTT
TRBV24-1	.	TRBJ1-4	.	CATSDGGLDEKLFF	TGTGCCACCAGTGACGGGGGGCTTGATGAAAAACTGTTTTTT
TRBV10-3	.	TRBJ2-7	TRBD1	CAISPGQPRDIHEQYF	TGTGCCATCAGCCCGGGACAGCCGAGGGATATACATGAGCAGTACTTC
TRBV7-8	.	TRBJ1-1	.	CASSLELYTEAFF	TGTGCCAGCAGCTTAGAATTGTACACTGAAGCTTTCTTT